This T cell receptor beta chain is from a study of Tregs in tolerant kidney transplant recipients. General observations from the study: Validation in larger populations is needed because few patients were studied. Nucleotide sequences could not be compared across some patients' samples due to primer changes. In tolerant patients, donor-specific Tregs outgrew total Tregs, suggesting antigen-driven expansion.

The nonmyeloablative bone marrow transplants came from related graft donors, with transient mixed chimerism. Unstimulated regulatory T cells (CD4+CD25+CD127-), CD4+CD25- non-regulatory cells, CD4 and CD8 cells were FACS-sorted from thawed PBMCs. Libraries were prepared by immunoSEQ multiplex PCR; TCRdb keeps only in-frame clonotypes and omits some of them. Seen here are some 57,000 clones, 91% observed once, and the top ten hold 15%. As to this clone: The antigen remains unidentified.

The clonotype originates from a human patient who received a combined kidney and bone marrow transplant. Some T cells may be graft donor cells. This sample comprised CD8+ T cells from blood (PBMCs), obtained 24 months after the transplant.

The CDR3 coding sequence is TGTGCCAGCAGCTTAGTCGGGATCAATGAGCAGTTCTTC. Translated: CASSLVGINEQFF. The chain couples TRBV7-3 to TRBJ2-1; the D gene is possibly TRBD2 (5 bases). There are 13 residues in the CDR3. V was pared by 2 bases and J by 6 bases, with 8 bases between. Germline-derived CDR1 and CDR2 are SGHTA and FQGTGA.